The 23 T cell receptor beta chains given below trace back to one sample, sequenced in a study of blood T cell repertoires in COVID-19. Measured with immunoSEQ multiplex PCR; TCRdb has only the in-frame clones, and not every one. The sample contains 230,000 or so clones, around 82% of which appear only once. The sequenced sample was peripheral blood. These receptors came from a man aged 45-65 years with active or convalescent COVID-19.

This clone appeared once. V is TRBV6-1 and J is TRBJ1-2; possible D gene TRBD1, 6 bases. Germline V gene sequence: CDR1 MNHNS, CDR2 SASEGT. Trimming stripped 2 bases from V and 4 bases from J, with 20 bases between. The CDR3 consists of 17 residues. CDR3 amino acids: CASSESGRQGPSYGYTF. In nucleotides, the CDR3 is TGTGCCAGCAGTGAAAGTGGCCGGCAGGGGCCTTCCTATGGCTACACCTTC.

The V call is TRBV11-2, the J call TRBJ1-2; 9 nucleotides match TRBD1. CDR1 SGHAT and CDR2 FQNNGV come from the germline V gene. J was trimmed by 0 bases and V by 3 bases; bases with no gene match: 11. This CDR3 is 18 amino acids long. In nucleotides, the CDR3 is TGTGCCAGCAGCTTTCTGAGGACAGGGGATAAAGCTAACTATGGCTACACCTTC. Protein sequence: CASSFLRTGDKANYGYTF.

For this clone: A read error may produce the germline difference seen at one junction end. V gene TRBV6-1 combines with J gene TRBJ2-7, with D possibly matching TRBD1 (7 bases). The CDR3 totals 14 residues. Looked up from germline, CDR1 is MNHNS and CDR2 is SASEGT. CDR3 amino acids: CASSEGGGPYEQYF. DNA for the CDR3: TGTGCCAGCAGCGAAGGAGGGGGCCCCTACGAGCAGTACTTC.

The chain's CDR3 is CASSFTGGAEAFF. The CDR3 DNA reads as TGTGCCAGCAGCTTTACAGGGGGGGCTGAAGCTTTCTTT. The J gene is TRBJ1-1, the V gene TRBV5-6; 8 nucleotides match TRBD1. The CDR3 consists of 13 residues. Per germline, CDR1 SGHDT and CDR2 YYEEEE. V shed 2 bases and J 6 bases; nucleotides not matched to a gene: 3. The variable domain in full, completed from reference TRBV5-6 and TRBJ1-1, reads DAGVTQSPTHLIKTRGQQVTLRCSPKSGHDTVSWYQQALGQGPQFIFQYYEEEERQRGNFPDRFSGHQFPNYSSELNVNALLLGDSALYLCASSFTGGAEAFFGQGTRLTVV.

V and J are TRBV6-5 and TRBJ2-5, with 9 bases that match TRBD2. The length of the CDR3 is 15 residues. CDR1 and CDR2 from the germline V gene are MNHEY and SVGAGI. Unmatched junction bases numbered 4, after V lost 3 bases and J lost 2 bases. CDR3 sequence (DNA): TGTGCCAGCAGTTATCGGCTAGCGGGGCAAGAGACCCAGTACTTC. As protein: CASSYRLAGQETQYF.

The chain is built from TRBV30 and TRBJ1-1, with a tentative D call TRBD1 (6 bases). Trimming took off 1 base at V and 0 bases at J, with 6 bases between the two ends. CDR3 size: 13 residues. CDR1 GTSNPN and CDR2 SVGIG come from the germline V gene (reference sequence). The CDR3 coding sequence is TGTGCCTGGAGTGACAGGGTGAACACTGAAGCTTTCTTT. Protein sequence: CAWSDRVNTEAFF. Full variable domain (outside the CDR3, taken from reference TRBV30 and TRBJ1-1): SQTIHQWPATLVQPVGSPLSLECTVEGTSNPNLYWYRQAAGRGLQLLFYSVGIGQISSEVPQNLSASRPQDRQFILSSKKLLLSDSGFYLCAWSDRVNTEAFFGQGTRLTVV.

The chain has TRBV19 and TRBJ2-2; perhaps TRBD1 as D (5 bases). CDR1 is LNHDA and CDR2 is SQIVND in the germline V gene (reference sequence). The CDR3 sequence is 15 residues long. V shed 6 bases and J shed 6 bases, with 17 bases lying between them. CDR3 loop: CASRPWTLPSGELFF. Written as DNA, the CDR3 is TGTGCCAGTAGGCCTTGGACACTACCATCCGGGGAGCTGTTTTTT.

V usage is TRBV18 and J usage is TRBJ1-6; 7 bases are a match to TRBD1. The CDR3 spans 16 residues. V was pared by 4 bases and J by 8 bases, with 11 bases of the junction left unmatched. From germline, CDR1 is KGHSH and CDR2 LQKENI. DNA of the CDR3: TGTGCCAGCTCACTTCAGGGACAGTGGGCAGATTCACCCCTCCACTTT. Translating it yields CASSLQGQWADSPLHF. Based on the CDR3 plus reference TRBV18 and TRBJ1-6, the full variable domain is NAGVMQNPRHLVRRRGQEARLRCSPMKGHSHVYWYRQLPEEGLKFMVYLQKENIIDESGMPKERFSAEFPKEGPSILRIQQVVRGDSAAYFCASSLQGQWADSPLHFGNGTRLTVT.

V gene TRBV30 combines with J gene TRBJ2-7, with 8 bases matching TRBD1. The germline V gene encodes CDR1 GTSNPN and CDR2 SVGIG (reference sequence). The CDR3 sequence is 15 residues long. V trimming: 0 bases; J trimming: 3 bases; junction bases outside the gene matches: 7. The CDR3 sequence is CAWSVSQGAGYEQYF. The CDR3 nucleotides are TGTGCCTGGAGTGTATCCCAGGGGGCAGGCTACGAGCAGTACTTC.

V gene TRBV18 combines with J gene TRBJ2-2; 7 nucleotides line up with TRBD1. Germline-derived CDR1 and CDR2 are KGHSH and LQKENI. V shed 1 base, J shed 1 base, and the junction held 0 bases outside the gene matches. The CDR3 has 15 residues. The CDR3 DNA follows: TGTGCCAGCTCACCACGACAGGGGAACACCGGGGAGCTGTTTTTT. Its protein is CASSPRQGNTGELFF. The full variable domain, with the rest looked up from reference TRBV18 and TRBJ2-2, is NAGVMQNPRHLVRRRGQEARLRCSPMKGHSHVYWYRQLPEEGLKFMVYLQKENIIDESGMPKERFSAEFPKEGPSILRIQQVVRGDSAAYFCASSPRQGNTGELFFGEGSRLTVL.

This clone was detected a few times. J is TRBJ1-5 and V is TRBV5-5, with 10 nucleotides matching TRBD1. This CDR3 is 15 amino acids long. With 4 bases clipped from V and 5 bases from J, the junction kept 6 bases outside the gene matches. CDR1 and CDR2 (germline): SGHKS, YYEKEE (reference sequence). As DNA, the CDR3 is TGTGCCAGCAGCCTCCGGGACAGGGGCGATCAGCCCCAGCATTTT. This encodes CASSLRDRGDQPQHF.

This sequence joins TRBV3-1 (or the pseudogene TRBV3-2) and TRBJ2-7; D may be TRBD1 (5 bases). Germline-derived CDR1 and CDR2 are LGHDT and YNNKEL (reference sequence). The CDR3 has 13 amino acids. Trimming stripped 5 bases from V and 0 bases from J, with 8 bases between. The CDR3 spells CASSGDSSYEQYF. As DNA, the CDR3 is TGTGCCAGCAGCGGAGACAGCTCCTACGAGCAGTACTTC.

This clone occurred once. The gene calls are TRBV30 and TRBJ1-3; D ambiguous. Per germline, CDR1 GTSNPN and CDR2 SVGIG (reference sequence). This CDR3 is 14 amino acids long. Trimming took 3 bases from V and 2 from J, leaving 11 bases between them. The CDR3 spells CAWRLRDPGNTIYF. In nucleotides, the CDR3 is TGTGCCTGGAGGTTGCGGGATCCTGGAAACACCATATATTTT.

There are a few counts of this clone. The V call is TRBV3-1 (or the pseudogene TRBV3-2), the J call TRBJ1-1; no definite D call. The CDR3 contains 14 residues. V lost 1 base and J lost 1, with 7 bases in between. Germline values: CDR1 LGHDT, CDR2 YNNKEL (reference sequence). CDR3 sequence (DNA): TGTGCCAGCAGCCAAGCGTCCTGGAACACTGAAGCTTTCTTT. It translates to CASSQASWNTEAFF.

V usage is TRBV4-1 and J usage is TRBJ2-3, with 9 bases lining up with TRBD2. With V trimmed by 0 bases and J by 8 bases, 9 bases remained unmatched. Germline V gene lookup returns CDR1 MGHRA and CDR2 YSYEKL. The CDR3 loop spans 16 amino acids. In DNA form, the CDR3 reads TGCGCCAGCAGCCAAGAAGCGGGGGGACTAATTGGTACGCAGTATTTT. Its protein is CASSQEAGGLIGTQYF.

The rearrangement uses TRBV4-3 and TRBJ2-5, with D unresolved. There are 16 residues in the CDR3. The ends were cut back, 0 bases at V and 5 bases at J, with 16 bases in the middle. Germline V lookup: CDR1 LGHNA, CDR2 YSLEER. The CDR3 sequence is CASSQDWARWWETQYF. In DNA, the CDR3 is TGCGCCAGCAGCCAAGATTGGGCCCGGTGGTGGGAGACCCAGTACTTC.

The chain recombines TRBV6-5 with TRBJ2-5; 9 nucleotides match TRBD1. V was clipped by 1 base and J by 5 bases; unmatched bases: 5. Germline V gene sequence: CDR1 MNHEY, CDR2 SVGAGI. The length of the CDR3 is 15 residues. The CDR3 sequence: CASSYYLQGAETQYF. The CDR3 nucleotides are TGTGCCAGCAGTTACTATCTACAGGGGGCGGAGACCCAGTACTTC.

This clone was seen a single time. The chain links TRBV7-6 to TRBJ1-6, with D possibly matching TRBD1 (5 bases). Looked up from germline, CDR1 is SGHVS and CDR2 is FNYEAQ. The length of the CDR3 is 15 residues. V was shortened by 0 bases and J by 12 bases, with 15 bases between the two germline ends. Here the CDR3 DNA reads TGTGCCAGCAGCTTAGCGCGGGACGACCAGGGACCCCTCCACTTT. This gives the protein CASSLARDDQGPLHF.

The chain combines TRBV5-6 with TRBJ2-2; 8 nucleotides match TRBD2. CDR1 is SGHDT and CDR2 is YYEEEE in the germline V gene. The trim removed 1 base at V and 5 bases at J, leaving 7 bases unmatched. The CDR3 has 16 amino acids. CDR3 sequence: CASSLRVAGPTGELFF. Here the CDR3 DNA reads TGTGCCAGCAGCTTGAGGGTAGCGGGACCTACCGGGGAGCTGTTTTTT.

The chain employs TRBV29-1 and TRBJ2-7; maybe TRBD2 (5 bases). V lost 4 bases, J lost 8 bases, and 24 bases lay in between. CDR3 length: 15 residues. In germline, CDR1 is SQVTM, CDR2 ANQGSEA. For the CDR3, the DNA is TGCAGCGTTGGGATACGGACGGGGTTATCCGGCCAGCAGTACTTC. Translated, it gives CSVGIRTGLSGQQYF.

The chain has TRBV28 and TRBJ2-2; perhaps TRBD2 as D (7 bases). The germline V gene encodes CDR1 MDHEN and CDR2 SYDVKM. The CDR3 is made up of 17 amino acids. Between the trimmed V and J ends, which lost 6 bases and 4 bases, there was a span of 21 bases. In nucleotides, the CDR3 is TGTGCCAGCAGCCTCCTGGCGGGGGCCCCGTCCACCGGGGAGCTGTTTTTT. It translates to CASSLLAGAPSTGELFF. Together with reference TRBV28 and TRBJ2-2, the CDR3 gives the full variable domain: DVKVTQSSRYLVKRTGEKVFLECVQDMDHENMFWYRQDPGLGLRLIYFSYDVKMKEKGDIPEGYSVSREKKERFSLILESASTNQTSMYLCASSLLAGAPSTGELFFGEGSRLTVL.

This clone was counted once. The V call is TRBV5-4, the J call TRBJ2-3, with TRBD2 matching 10 bases. The CDR3 extends over 16 amino acids. Trimming removed 4 bases from V and 3 bases from J; junction bases left unmatched: 8. Germline lookup yields CDR1 SGHNT and CDR2 YYREEE (reference sequence). The CDR3 region has the DNA TGTGCCAGCAGCGCTAAGCGGGGGGGCCGTACAGATACGCAGTATTTT. This codes for CASSAKRGGRTDTQYF.

The chain carries TRBV27 and TRBJ1-1; 10 nucleotides line up with TRBD1. The CDR3 loop spans 15 amino acids. Trimming at V came to 5 bases and at J to 2 bases, leaving 5 bases not matched to a gene. Germline CDR1 and CDR2: MNHEY and SMNVEV (reference sequence). CDR3 protein: CASSKTGGGNTEAFF. The CDR3, as DNA: TGTGCCAGCAGTAAGACAGGGGGCGGAAACACTGAAGCTTTCTTT.